This T cell receptor (beta chain) was sequenced during a study of tumor-infiltrating lymphocytes in primary liver carcinoma. Germline lookup yields CDR1 MRHNA and CDR2 SNTAGT. This CDR3 comprises 14 residues. Co-extraction yielded RNA and DNA from around 20-30 mg of unsorted bulk tissue. Those sampled were patients whose primary liver carcinoma was treated by surgical resection. Enrolled patients were chronically infected with HBV and treatment-naive. In this sample, this clonotype turned up a few times. This may be a read error: a much more frequent sequence differs by one nucleotide. Total RNA amounting to approximately 460 ng was the source from which TCR beta cDNA was made with a constant-region primer. Modified slightly, ARM-PCR produced TCR beta libraries over three nested multiplex PCR rounds. The first two PCR rounds used TRBV1-TRBV30 forward primers with a C-beta reverse primer, roughly 11 cycles each. TCRdb fed the multiplex PCR reads into MiXCR, producing one record per CDR3 protein. The sample yields more than 30,000 distinct CDR3 sequences, 75% seen once.

This receptor was taken from a man aged 40-50 years with primary liver carcinoma and hepatitis B virus infection. Sequencing was carried out using tumor-adjacent normal liver tissue. This chain uses TRBV6-4 with TRBJ1-3; D not resolved. CDR3 loop: CASSIPDSGDTIYF. The CDR3 DNA is TGTGCCAGCAGTATCCCTGACTCTGGAGACACCATATATTTT.